The present T cell receptor (beta chain) was sequenced within a study of T cells in Graves' hyperthyroidism and ophthalmopathy. Amplification yielded TCR beta CDR3 regions, with RNA transcripts as the source. Initially, a first-round RT-PCR of the TCR CDR3 employed the HTBI primer set. TCRdb ran MiXCR on the multiplex PCR reads and lists one entry per CDR3 protein. Of roughly 560,000 distinct CDR3 sequences in the sample, roughly 14% are singletons; the top ten hold 3.5% to 4.5%. On this clonotype itself: Its antigen is still unknown.

CDR3 length equals 17 residues. Germline V lookup: CDR1 SGHAT, CDR2 FQNNGV. J lost 9 bases, V lost 5 bases, and 14 bases had no gene match. Broader study findings: Ophthalmopathy was predicted by the model a median of approximately six months ahead of onset. Expanded thyroid clonotypes (above 0.001) were mostly also found in blood.

The sequencing input was blood. This rearrangement joins TRBV11-2 to TRBJ2-1; TRBD2 matches at 12 bases. The sequence was obtained from a middle-aged woman with Graves' ophthalmopathy. The CDR3 bases are TGTGCCAGCAGCCAGATGGGTCTAGCGGGAGGGTCAGGTGAGCAGTTCTTC. It is translated as CASSQMGLAGGSGEQFF.